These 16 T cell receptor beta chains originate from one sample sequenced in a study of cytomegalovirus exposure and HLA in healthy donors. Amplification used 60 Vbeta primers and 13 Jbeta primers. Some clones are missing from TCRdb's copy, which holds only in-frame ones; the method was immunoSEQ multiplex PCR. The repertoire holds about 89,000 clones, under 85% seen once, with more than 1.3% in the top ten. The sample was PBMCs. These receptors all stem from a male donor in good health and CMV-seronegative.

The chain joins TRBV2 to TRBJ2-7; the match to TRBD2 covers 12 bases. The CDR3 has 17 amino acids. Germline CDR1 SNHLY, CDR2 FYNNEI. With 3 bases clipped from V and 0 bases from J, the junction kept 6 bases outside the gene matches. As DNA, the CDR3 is TGTGCCAGCAGTGATGCTGCGACTAGCGGGAGCTCCTACGAGCAGTACTTC. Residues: CASSDAATSGSSYEQYF.

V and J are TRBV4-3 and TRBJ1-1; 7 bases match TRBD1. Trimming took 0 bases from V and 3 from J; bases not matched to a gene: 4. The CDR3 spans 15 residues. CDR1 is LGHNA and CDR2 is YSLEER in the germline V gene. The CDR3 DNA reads TGCGCCAGCAGCCAAGATAGTCAGGGGGACACTGAAGCTTTCTTT. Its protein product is CASSQDSQGDTEAFF.

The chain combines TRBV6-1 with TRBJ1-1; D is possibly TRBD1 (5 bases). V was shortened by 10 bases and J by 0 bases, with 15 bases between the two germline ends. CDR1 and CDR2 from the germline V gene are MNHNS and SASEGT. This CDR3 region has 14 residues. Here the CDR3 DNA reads TGTGCCACCTTACTGGGACTTATGAACACTGAAGCTTTCTTT. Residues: CATLLGLMNTEAFF.

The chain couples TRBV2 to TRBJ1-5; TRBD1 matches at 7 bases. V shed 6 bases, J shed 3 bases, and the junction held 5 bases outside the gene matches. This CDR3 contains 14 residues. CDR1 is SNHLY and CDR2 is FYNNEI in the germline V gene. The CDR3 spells CASSETGHNQPQHF. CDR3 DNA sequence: TGTGCCAGCAGCGAGACAGGGCACAATCAGCCCCAGCATTTT.

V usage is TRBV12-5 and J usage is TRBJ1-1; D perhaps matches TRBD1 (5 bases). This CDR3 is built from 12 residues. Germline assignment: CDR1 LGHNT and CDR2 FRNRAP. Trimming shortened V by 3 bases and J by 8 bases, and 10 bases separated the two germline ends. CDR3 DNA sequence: TGTGCTAGTGGTTTTGGGGGACTAGAAGCTTTCTTT. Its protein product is CASGFGGLEAFF.

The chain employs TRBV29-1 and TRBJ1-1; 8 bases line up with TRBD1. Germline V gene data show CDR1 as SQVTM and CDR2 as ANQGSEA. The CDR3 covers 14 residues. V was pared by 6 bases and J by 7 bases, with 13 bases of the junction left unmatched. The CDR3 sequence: CSVERLDRVGEAFF. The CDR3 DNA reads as TGCAGCGTGGAACGCTTGGACAGGGTTGGTGAAGCTTTCTTT.

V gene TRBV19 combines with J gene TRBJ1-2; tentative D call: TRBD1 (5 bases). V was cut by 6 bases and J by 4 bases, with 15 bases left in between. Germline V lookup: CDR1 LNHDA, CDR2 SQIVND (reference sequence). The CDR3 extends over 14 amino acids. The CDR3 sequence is CASRPGLGFYGYTF. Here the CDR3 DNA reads TGTGCCAGTAGACCAGGGCTAGGATTCTATGGCTACACCTTC.

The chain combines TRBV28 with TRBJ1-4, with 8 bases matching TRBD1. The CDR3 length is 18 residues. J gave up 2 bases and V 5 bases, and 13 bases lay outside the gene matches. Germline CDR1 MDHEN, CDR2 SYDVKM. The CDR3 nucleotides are TGTGCCAGCAGTGGGAACAGGGGGAAGAGGAAGACTAATGAAAAACTGTTTTTT. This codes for CASSGNRGKRKTNEKLFF.

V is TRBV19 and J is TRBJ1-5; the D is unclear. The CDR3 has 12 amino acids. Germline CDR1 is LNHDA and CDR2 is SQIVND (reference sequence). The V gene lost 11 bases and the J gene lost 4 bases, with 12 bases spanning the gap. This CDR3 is CACTQSNQPQHF. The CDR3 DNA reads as TGTGCCTGCACACAGTCAAATCAGCCCCAGCATTTT.

The CDR3 is CASSLGATAITDTQYF. DNA of the CDR3: TGCGCCAGCAGCTTGGGAGCGACAGCTATCACAGATACGCAGTATTTT. The rearrangement joins TRBV5-1 to TRBJ2-3; D possibly corresponds to TRBD1 (5 bases). In germline, CDR1 is SGHRS, CDR2 YFSETQ. The V end was cut by 0 bases, the J end by 2 bases, with 13 bases between. The CDR3 totals 16 residues.

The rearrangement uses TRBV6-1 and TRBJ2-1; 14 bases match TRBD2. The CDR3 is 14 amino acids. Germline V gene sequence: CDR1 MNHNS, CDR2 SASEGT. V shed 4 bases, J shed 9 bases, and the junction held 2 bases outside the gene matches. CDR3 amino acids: CASSGGLAGVEQFF. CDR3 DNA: TGTGCCAGCAGTGGGGGACTAGCGGGAGTTGAGCAGTTCTTC.

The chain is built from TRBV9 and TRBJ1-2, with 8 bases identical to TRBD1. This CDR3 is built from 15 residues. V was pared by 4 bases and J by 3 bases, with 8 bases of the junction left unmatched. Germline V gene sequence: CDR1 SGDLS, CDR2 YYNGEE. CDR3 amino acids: CASSLFGQGHYGYTF. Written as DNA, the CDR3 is TGTGCCAGCAGCCTTTTTGGACAGGGCCACTATGGCTACACCTTC.

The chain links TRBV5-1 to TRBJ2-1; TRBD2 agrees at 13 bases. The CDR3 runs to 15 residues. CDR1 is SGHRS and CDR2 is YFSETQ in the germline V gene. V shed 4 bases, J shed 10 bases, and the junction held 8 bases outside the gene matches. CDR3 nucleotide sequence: TGCGCCAGCAGCGCACTAGCGGGGGGGCCTGGGGAGCAGTTCTTC. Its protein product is CASSALAGGPGEQFF.

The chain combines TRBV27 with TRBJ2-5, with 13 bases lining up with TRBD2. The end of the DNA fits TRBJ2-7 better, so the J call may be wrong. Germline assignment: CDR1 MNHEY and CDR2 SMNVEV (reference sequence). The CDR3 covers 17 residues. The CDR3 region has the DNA TGTGCCAGCAGCCCCAGGACTAGCGGGAGTTTAGCCTACGAGCAGTACTTC. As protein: CASSPRTSGSLAYEQYF.

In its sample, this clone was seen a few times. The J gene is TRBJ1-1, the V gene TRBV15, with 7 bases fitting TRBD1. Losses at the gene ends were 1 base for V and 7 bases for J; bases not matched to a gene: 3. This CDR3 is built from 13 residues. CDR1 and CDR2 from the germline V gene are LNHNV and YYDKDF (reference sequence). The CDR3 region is CATSRARDSEAFF. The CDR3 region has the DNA TGTGCCACCAGCAGAGCTAGGGACAGTGAAGCTTTCTTT.

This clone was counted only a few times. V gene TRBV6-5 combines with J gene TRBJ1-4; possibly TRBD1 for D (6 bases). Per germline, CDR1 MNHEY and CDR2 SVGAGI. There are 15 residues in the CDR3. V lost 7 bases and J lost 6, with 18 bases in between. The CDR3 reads CASKNGGGADEKLFF. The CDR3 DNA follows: TGTGCCAGCAAAAACGGCGGGGGCGCTGATGAAAAACTGTTTTTT.